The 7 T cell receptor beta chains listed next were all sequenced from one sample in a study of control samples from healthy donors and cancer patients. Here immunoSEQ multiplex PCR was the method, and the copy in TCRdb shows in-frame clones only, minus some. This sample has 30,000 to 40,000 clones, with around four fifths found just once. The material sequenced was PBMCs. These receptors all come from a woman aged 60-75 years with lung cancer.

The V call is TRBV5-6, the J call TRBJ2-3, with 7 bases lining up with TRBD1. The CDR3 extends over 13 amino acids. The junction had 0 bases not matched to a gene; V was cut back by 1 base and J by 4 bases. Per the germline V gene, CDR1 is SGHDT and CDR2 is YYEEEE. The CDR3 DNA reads TGTGCCAGCAGCTTGACAGGGGCAGATACGCAGTATTTT. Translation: CASSLTGADTQYF.

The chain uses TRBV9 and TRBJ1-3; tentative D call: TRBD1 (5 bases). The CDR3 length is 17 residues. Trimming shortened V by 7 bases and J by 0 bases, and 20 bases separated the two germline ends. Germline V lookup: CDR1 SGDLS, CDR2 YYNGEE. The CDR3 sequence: CASSRETTTLSGNTIYF. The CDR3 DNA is TGTGCCAGCTCCAGGGAGACAACCACCCTCTCTGGAAACACCATATATTTT.

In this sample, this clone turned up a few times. The CDR3 nucleotides are TGTGCCAGCAGTTCCCCAGGGGTGGATGGCTACACCTTC. The encoded protein is CASSSPGVDGYTF. The V gene is TRBV12-3 or TRBV12-4, the J gene TRBJ1-2, with a possible D match to TRBD1 (6 bases). Between the trimmed V and J ends, which lost 4 bases and 6 bases, there was a span of 12 bases. CDR3 length: 13 residues.

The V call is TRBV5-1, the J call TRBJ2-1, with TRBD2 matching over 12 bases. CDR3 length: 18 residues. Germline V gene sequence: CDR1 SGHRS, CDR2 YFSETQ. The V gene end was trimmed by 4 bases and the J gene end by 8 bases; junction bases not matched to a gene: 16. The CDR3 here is CASSQTSGSGRAADEQFF. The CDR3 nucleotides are TGCGCCAGCAGCCAGACTAGCGGGAGCGGGAGGGCAGCGGATGAGCAGTTCTTC.

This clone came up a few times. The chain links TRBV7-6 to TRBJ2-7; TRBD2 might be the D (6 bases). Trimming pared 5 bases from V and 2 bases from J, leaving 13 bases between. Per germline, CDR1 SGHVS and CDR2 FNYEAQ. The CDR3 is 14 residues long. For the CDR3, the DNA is TGTGCCAGCAGCCGAGGGGACTTCCCCTACGAGCAGTACTTC. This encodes CASSRGDFPYEQYF.

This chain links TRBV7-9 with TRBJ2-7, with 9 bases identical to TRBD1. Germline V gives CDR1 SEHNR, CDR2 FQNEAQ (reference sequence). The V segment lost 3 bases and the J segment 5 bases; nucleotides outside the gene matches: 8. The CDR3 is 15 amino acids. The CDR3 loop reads CASSFSGQGFDEQYF. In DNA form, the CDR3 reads TGTGCCAGCAGCTTTTCGGGACAGGGTTTCGACGAGCAGTACTTC. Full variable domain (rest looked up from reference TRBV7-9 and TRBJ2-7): DTGVSQNPRHKITKRGQNVTFRCDPISEHNRLYWYRQTLGQGPEFLTYFQNEAQLEKSRLLSDRFSAERPKGSFSTLEIQRTEQGDSAMYLCASSFSGQGFDEQYFGPGTRLTVT.

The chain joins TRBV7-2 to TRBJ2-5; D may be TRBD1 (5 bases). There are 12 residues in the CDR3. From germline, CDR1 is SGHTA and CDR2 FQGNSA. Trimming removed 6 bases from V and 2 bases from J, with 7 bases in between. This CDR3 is CASRRQQETQYF. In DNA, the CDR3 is TGTGCCAGCAGAAGACAGCAAGAGACCCAGTACTTC.